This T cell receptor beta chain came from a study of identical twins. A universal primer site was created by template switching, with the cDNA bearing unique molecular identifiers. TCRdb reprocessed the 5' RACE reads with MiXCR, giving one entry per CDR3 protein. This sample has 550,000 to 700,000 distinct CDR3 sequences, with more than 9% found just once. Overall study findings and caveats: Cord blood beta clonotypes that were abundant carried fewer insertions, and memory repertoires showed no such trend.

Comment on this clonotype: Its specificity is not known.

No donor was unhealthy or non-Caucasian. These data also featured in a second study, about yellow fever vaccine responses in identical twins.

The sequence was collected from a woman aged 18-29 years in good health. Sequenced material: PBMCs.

DNA for the CDR3: TGTGCCAGCAGCCATAGGGACCCCAGAGTCAAAAACATTCAGTACTTC. This codes for CASSHRDPRVKNIQYF. This rearrangement joins TRBV5-6 to TRBJ2-4; perhaps D is TRBD1 or TRBD2 (5 bases each). Per germline, CDR1 SGHDT and CDR2 YYEEEE. Trimming cost V 4 bases and J 3 bases, with 17 bases left between them. The CDR3 contains 16 residues.